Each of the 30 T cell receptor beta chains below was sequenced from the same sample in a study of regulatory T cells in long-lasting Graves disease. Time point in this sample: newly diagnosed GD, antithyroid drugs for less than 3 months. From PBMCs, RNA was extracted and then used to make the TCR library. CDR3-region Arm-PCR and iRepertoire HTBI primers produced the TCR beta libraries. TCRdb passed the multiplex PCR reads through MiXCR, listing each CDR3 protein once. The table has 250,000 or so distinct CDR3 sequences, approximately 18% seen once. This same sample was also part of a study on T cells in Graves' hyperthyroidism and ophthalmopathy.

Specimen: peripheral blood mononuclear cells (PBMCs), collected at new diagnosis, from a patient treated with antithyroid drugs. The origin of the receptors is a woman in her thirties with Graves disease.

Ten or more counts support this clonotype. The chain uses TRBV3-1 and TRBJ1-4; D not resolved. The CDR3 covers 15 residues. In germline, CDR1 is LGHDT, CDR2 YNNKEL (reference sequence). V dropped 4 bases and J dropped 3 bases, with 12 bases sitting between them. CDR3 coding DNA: TGTGCCAGCAGCCCGACCTGGGCTCCTAATGAAAAACTGTTTTTT. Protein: CASSPTWAPNEKLFF.

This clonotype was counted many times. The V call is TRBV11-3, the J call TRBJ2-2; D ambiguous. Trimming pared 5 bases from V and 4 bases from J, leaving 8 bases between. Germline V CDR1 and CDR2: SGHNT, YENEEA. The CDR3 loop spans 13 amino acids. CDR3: CASSTDLTGELFF. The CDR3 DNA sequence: TGTGCCAGCAGCACGGATCTCACCGGGGAGCTGTTTTTT.

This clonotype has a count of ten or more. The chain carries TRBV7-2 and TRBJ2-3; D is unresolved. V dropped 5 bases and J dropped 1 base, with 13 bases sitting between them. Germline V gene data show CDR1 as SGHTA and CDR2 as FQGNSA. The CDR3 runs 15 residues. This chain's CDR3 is CASSGRQVGTDTQYF. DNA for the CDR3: TGTGCCAGCAGCGGTCGCCAGGTGGGCACAGATACGCAGTATTTT.

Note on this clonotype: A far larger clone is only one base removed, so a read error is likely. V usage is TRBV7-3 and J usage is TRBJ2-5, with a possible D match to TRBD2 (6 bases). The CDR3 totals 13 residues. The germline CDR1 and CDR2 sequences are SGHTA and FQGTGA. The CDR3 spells CASSQGQGGTQHF. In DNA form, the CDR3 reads TGTGCCAGCAGCCAAGGTCAGGGCGGGACCCAGCACTTC.

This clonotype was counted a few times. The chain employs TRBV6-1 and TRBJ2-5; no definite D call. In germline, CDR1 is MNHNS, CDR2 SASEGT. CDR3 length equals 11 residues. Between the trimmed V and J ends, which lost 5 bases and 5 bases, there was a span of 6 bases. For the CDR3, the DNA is TGTGCCAGCAGTCACGCGGAGACCCAGTACTTC. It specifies CASSHAETQYF.

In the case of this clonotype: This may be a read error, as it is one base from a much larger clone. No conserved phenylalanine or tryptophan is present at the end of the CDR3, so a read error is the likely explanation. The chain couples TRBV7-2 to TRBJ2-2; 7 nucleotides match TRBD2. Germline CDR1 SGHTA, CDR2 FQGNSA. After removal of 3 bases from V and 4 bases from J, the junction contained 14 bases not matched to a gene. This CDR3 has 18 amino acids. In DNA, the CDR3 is TGTGCCAGCAGCTTGCCGAGGGAGGGTATTGAGATCACCGGGGAGCTGTTTTTA. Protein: CASSLPREGIEITGELFL.

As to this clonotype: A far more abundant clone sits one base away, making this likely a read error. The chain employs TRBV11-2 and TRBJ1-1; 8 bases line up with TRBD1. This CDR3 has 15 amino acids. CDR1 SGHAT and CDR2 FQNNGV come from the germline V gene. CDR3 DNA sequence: TGTGCCAGCAGTATCGGAGGCAGGGGGCTTACTGAAGTTTTCTTT. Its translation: CASSIGGRGLTEVFF.

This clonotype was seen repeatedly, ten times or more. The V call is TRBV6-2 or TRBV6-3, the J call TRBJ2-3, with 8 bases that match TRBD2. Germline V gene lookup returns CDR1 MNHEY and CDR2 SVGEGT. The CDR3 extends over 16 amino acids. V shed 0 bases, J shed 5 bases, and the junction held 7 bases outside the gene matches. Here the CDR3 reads CASSYSPGGLGDTQYF. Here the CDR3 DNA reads TGTGCCAGCAGTTACTCCCCGGGGGGGCTGGGAGATACGCAGTATTTT.

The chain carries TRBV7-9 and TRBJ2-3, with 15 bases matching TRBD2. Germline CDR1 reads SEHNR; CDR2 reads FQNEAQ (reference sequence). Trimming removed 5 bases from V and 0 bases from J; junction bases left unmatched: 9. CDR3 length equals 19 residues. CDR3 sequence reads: CASSKSGTSGGSSTDTQYF. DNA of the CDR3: TGTGCCAGCAGCAAATCCGGGACTAGCGGGGGGTCCAGCACAGATACGCAGTATTTT.

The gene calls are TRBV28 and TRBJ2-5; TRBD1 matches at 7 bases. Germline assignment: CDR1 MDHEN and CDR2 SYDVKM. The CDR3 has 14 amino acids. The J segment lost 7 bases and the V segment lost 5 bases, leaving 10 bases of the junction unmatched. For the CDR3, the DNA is TGTGCCAGCAGTCTAACACAGGGGAAAGGGACCCAGTACTTC. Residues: CASSLTQGKGTQYF.

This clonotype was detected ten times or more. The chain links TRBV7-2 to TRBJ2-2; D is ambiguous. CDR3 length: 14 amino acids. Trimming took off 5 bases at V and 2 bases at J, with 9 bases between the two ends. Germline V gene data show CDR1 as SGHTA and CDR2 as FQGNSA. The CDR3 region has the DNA TGTGCCAGCAGCACCCCGGGTAACACCGGGGAGCTGTTTTTT. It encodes CASSTPGNTGELFF.

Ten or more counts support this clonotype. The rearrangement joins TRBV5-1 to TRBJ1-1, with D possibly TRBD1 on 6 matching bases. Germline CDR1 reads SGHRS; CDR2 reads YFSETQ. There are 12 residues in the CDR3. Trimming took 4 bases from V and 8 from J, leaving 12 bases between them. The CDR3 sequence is CASSPGTGEAFF. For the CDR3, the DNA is TGCGCCAGCAGCCCAGGAACAGGGGAAGCTTTCTTT.

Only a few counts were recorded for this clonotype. This CDR3 reads CASSLSAGQVFHLQYF. CDR3 bases: TGTGCCAGCAGCTTGAGCGCGGGACAGGTTTTTCACCTGCAGTACTTC. This sequence joins TRBV5-4 and TRBJ2-7, with 8 bases matching TRBD1. CDR3 length: 16 amino acids. Trimming took 1 base from V and 9 from J; bases not matched to a gene: 15. CDR1 is SGHNT and CDR2 is YYREEE in the germline V gene (reference sequence). Complete variable domain (other parts from reference TRBV5-4 and TRBJ2-7): ETGVTQSPTHLIKTRGQQVTLRCSSQSGHNTVSWYQQALGQGPQFIFQYYREEENGRGNFPPRFSGLQFPNYSSELNVNALELDDSALYLCASSLSAGQVFHLQYFGPGTRLTVT.

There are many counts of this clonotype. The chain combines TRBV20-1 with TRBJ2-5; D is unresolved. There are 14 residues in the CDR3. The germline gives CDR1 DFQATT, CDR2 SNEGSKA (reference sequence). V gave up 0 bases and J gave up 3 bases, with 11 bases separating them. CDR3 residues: CSARDTPAKETQYF. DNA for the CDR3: TGCAGTGCTAGAGATACGCCGGCAAAAGAGACCCAGTACTTC.

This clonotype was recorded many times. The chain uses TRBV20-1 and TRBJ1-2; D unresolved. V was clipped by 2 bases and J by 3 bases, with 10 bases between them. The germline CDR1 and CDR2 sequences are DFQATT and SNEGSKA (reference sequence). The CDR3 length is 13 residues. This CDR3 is CSARIPAHYGYTF. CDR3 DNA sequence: TGCAGTGCTAGAATCCCTGCTCACTATGGCTACACCTTC.

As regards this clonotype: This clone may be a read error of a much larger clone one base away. CDR3 nucleotide sequence: TGTGCCAGCAGTTTTGGACTCTTACAAGAGATCCAGTACTTC. It specifies CASSFGLLQEIQYF. The chain employs TRBV6-2 or TRBV6-3 and TRBJ2-5, with TRBD2 as a possible D gene (5 bases). This CDR3 has 14 amino acids. Germline loops: CDR1 MNHEY, CDR2 SVGEGT.

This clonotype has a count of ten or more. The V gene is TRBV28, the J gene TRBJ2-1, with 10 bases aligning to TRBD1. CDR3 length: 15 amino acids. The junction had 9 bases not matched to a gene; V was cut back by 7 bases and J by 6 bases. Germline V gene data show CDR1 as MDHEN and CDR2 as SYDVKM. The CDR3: CASTPLGQGFNEQFF. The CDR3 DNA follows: TGTGCCAGCACCCCTCTGGGACAGGGGTTCAATGAGCAGTTCTTC.

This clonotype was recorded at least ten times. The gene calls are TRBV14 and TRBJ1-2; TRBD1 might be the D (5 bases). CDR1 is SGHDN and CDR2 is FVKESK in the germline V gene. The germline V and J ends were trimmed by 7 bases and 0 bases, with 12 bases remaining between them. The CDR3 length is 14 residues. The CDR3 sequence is CASTPGATNYGYTF. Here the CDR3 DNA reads TGTGCCAGCACCCCTGGGGCGACTAACTATGGCTACACCTTC.

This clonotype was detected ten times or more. The CDR3 protein is CSATPGPGELFF. The CDR3 DNA reads TGCAGTGCTACCCCAGGGCCCGGGGAGCTGTTTTTT. This chain uses TRBV20-1 with TRBJ2-2, with D possibly being TRBD1 (5 bases). The CDR3 contains 12 residues. Germline V gives CDR1 DFQATT, CDR2 SNEGSKA (reference sequence). The V end lost 4 bases, the J end lost 6 bases, and 9 bases lay between the germline ends.

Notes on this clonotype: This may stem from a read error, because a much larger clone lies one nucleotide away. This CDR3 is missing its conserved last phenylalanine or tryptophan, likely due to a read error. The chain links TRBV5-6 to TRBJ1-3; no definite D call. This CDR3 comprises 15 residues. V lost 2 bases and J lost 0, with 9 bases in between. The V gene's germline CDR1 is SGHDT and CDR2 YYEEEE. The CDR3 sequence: CASSLGMSSGNTIYC. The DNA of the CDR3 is TGTGCCAGCAGCTTAGGGATGAGCTCTGGAAACACCATATATTGT.

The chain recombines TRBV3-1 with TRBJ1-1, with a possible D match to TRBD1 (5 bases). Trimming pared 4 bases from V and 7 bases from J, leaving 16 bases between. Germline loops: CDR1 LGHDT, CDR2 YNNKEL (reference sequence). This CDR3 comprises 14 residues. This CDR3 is CASSPSTGTGEAFF. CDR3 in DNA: TGTGCCAGCAGCCCCTCCACCGGGACCGGTGAAGCTTTCTTT.

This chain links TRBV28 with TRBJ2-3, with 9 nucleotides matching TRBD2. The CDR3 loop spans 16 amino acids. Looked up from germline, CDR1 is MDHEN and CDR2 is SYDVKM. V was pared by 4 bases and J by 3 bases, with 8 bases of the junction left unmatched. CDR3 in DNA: TGTGCCAGCAGTTCCCTGCAGCGGGAGGTGACAGATACGCAGTATTTT. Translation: CASSSLQREVTDTQYF.

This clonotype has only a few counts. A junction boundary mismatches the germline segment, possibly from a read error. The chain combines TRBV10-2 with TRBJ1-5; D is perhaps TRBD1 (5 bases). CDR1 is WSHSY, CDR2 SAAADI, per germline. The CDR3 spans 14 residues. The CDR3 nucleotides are TGCGCCAGCAGTGAGAATGAGGGGAGGCAGCCCCAACATTTT. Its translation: CASSENEGRQPQHF.

CDR3 amino acids: CASSEGTGGYNEQFF. CDR3 in DNA: TGTGCCAGCAGTGAGGGGACCGGGGGATACAATGAGCAGTTCTTC. This rearrangement joins TRBV2 to TRBJ2-1; D perhaps matches TRBD2 (6 bases). Trimming cost V 3 bases and J 4 bases, with 13 bases left between them. Germline CDR1 is SNHLY and CDR2 is FYNNEI. The CDR3 loop spans 15 amino acids.

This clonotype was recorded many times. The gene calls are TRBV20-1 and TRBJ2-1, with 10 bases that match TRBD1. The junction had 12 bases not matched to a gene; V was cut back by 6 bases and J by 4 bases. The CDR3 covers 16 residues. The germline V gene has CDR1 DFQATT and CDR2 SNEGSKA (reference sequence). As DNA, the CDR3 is TGCAGTGCAAGGGACAGGGGAAGGGTTTCGTACAATGAGCAGTTCTTC. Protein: CSARDRGRVSYNEQFF.

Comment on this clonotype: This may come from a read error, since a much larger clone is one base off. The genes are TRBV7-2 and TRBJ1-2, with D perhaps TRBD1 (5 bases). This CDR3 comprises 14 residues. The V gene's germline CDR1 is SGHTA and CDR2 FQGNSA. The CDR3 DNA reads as TGTGCCAGCAGCCCCCAGTGGGGGAACTATGGCCACACCTTC. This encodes CASSPQWGNYGHTF.

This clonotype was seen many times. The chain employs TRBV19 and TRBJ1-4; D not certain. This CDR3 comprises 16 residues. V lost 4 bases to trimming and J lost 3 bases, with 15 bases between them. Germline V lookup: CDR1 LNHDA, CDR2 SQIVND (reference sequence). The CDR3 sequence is CASSNGERWANEKLFF. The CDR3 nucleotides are TGTGCCAGTAGTAACGGTGAAAGGTGGGCTAATGAAAAACTGTTTTTT. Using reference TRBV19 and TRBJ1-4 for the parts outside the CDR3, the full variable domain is DGGITQSPKYLFRKEGQNVTLSCEQNLNHDAMYWYRQDPGQGLRLIYYSQIVNDFQKGDIAEGYSVSREKKESFPLTVTSAQKNPTAFYLCASSNGERWANEKLFFGSGTQLSVL.

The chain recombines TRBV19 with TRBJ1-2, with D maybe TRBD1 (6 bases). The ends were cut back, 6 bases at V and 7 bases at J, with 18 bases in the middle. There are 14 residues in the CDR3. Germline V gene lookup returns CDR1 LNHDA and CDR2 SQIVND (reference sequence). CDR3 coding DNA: TGTGCCAGTAGAAACAGAAGACAGGCCCCTGGCTACACCTTC. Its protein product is CASRNRRQAPGYTF.

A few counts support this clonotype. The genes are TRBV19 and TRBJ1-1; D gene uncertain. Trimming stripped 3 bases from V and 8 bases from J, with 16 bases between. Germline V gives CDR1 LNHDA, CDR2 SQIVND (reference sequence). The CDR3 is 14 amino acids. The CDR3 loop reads CASSISPPAVEAFF. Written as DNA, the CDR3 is TGTGCCAGTAGTATTTCCCCCCCCGCAGTAGAAGCTTTCTTT.

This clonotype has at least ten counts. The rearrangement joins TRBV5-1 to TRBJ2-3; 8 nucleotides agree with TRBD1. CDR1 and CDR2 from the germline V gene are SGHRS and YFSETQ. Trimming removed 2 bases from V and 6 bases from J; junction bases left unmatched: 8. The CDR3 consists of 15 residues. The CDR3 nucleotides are TGCGCCAGCAGCTTAGGACAGGGCGCGTATGATACGCAGTATTTT. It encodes CASSLGQGAYDTQYF.